The 14 T cell receptor beta chains below come from one sample, sequenced in a study of regulatory T cells in long-lasting Graves disease (dated by TCRdb to the early 2020s). Library preparation was by multiplex PCR. This sample was sequenced with an Illumina HiSeq 4000. CDR3 regions were amplified by Arm-PCR with iRepertoire HTBI primers to construct TCR beta libraries. Starting from the raw public reads, TCRdb applied fastp trimming at Q25, assembled clones with MiXCR and retained in-frame beta chains. Each entry is one CDR3 protein sequence, shown with its most common DNA and genes. This sample holds 500,000 to 700,000 distinct CDR3 sequences; 15% to 20% were observed only once. The top ten clones comprise more than 15% of the sample. The intended sense of this specimen's time point label: newly diagnosed GD, antithyroid drugs for less than 3 months. For both TCR sequencing and RNA sequencing, RNA was extracted from PBMCs in TRIzol.

The sample was also linked to a second study, of T cells in Graves' hyperthyroidism and ophthalmopathy.

The sequencing here drew on peripheral blood mononuclear cells (PBMCs), taken at new diagnosis, from a patient treated with antithyroid drugs. All receptors derive from a woman aged 30 to 39 with Graves disease. Donor details come from another sample of the same person, matched by shared clones.

This clonotype was seen at least ten times. The J gene is TRBJ2-5, the V gene TRBV7-9; D possibly uses TRBD1 or TRBD2 (6 bases each). V lost 3 bases to trimming and J lost 1 base, with 12 bases between them. The CDR3 length is 15 residues. CDR1 and CDR2 (germline): SEHNR, FQNEAQ (reference sequence). The chain's CDR3 is CASSFPGATQETQYF. The DNA for the CDR3 is TGTGCCAGCAGCTTTCCGGGGGCCACCCAAGAGACCCAGTACTTC.

The sample holds a few counts of this clonotype. The chain joins TRBV19 to TRBJ1-1; tentative D call: TRBD1 (6 bases). Per germline, CDR1 LNHDA and CDR2 SQIVND (reference sequence). The CDR3 has 14 amino acids. V lost 6 bases, J lost 4 bases, and 15 bases lay in between. CDR3 bases: TGTGCCAGTAGGCCTGAGAGAGGGGGCACTGAAGCTTTCTTT. This codes for CASRPERGGTEAFF. The variable domain in full, completed from reference TRBV19 and TRBJ1-1, reads DGGITQSPKYLFRKEGQNVTLSCEQNLNHDAMYWYRQDPGQGLRLIYYSQIVNDFQKGDIAEGYSVSREKKESFPLTVTSAQKNPTAFYLCASRPERGGTEAFFGQGTRLTVV.

This clonotype showed up many times. The V call is TRBV6-2 or TRBV6-3, the J call TRBJ1-5; 7 nucleotides agree with TRBD1. V dropped 0 bases and J dropped 3; count of bases not matched to a gene: 2. Germline CDR1 MNHEY, CDR2 SVGEGT. The CDR3 consists of 15 residues. DNA of the CDR3: TGTGCCAGCAGTTACTCCAGGGGGATCAATCAGCCCCAGCATTTT. Protein sequence: CASSYSRGINQPQHF.

This clonotype was seen many times. The chain recombines TRBV29-1 with TRBJ2-1, with D possibly being TRBD2 (7 bases). Germline V gene sequence: CDR1 SQVTM, CDR2 ANQGSEA. Trimming left V 3 bases short and J 6 bases short, with 15 bases between. The CDR3 is 14 residues long. The CDR3 bases are TGCAGCGTTGATGGGTGGGGGGGCTTCAATGAGCAGTTCTTC. It specifies CSVDGWGGFNEQFF.

This clonotype was observed many times. The chain uses TRBV7-9 and TRBJ2-7; no definite D call. Per the germline V gene, CDR1 is SEHNR and CDR2 is FQNEAQ (reference sequence). CDR3 length equals 14 residues. V was shortened by 4 bases and J by 3 bases, with 13 bases between the two germline ends. Here the CDR3 reads CASSSMLADYEQYF. The CDR3 bases are TGTGCCAGCAGCTCCATGCTTGCCGACTACGAGCAGTACTTC.

This clonotype occurred many times. The chain has TRBV12-3 or TRBV12-4 and TRBJ2-7, with 11 bases aligning to TRBD1. The CDR3 covers 16 residues. With V trimmed by 3 bases and J by 3 bases, 7 bases remained unmatched. This CDR3 reads CASSFASGQGVYEQYF. CDR3 DNA: TGTGCCAGCAGTTTTGCATCGGGACAGGGGGTCTACGAGCAGTACTTC.

V is TRBV4-1 and J is TRBJ1-5, with D unclear. Germline V gene lookup returns CDR1 MGHRA and CDR2 YSYEKL. V lost 0 bases and J lost 1, with 10 bases in between. This CDR3 is 16 amino acids long. CDR3 nucleotide sequence: TGCGCCAGCAGCCAAGAGGGCCTGGGGAGCAATCAGCCCCAGCATTTT. This encodes CASSQEGLGSNQPQHF.

The V gene is TRBV5-1, the J gene TRBJ2-1; TRBD2 is a possible D gene (5 bases). The CDR3 consists of 15 residues. The V and J ends lost 1 base and 6 bases respectively, with 14 bases between them. Germline values: CDR1 SGHRS, CDR2 YFSETQ. CDR3 nucleotides: TGCGCCAGCAGCTTGCGAGGCGACTATGGCAATGAGCAGTTCTTC. It is translated as CASSLRGDYGNEQFF.

About this clonotype itself: Relative to the germline gene, one junction end is altered; a read error may explain this. The rearrangement links TRBV11-2 to TRBJ2-5; D not certain. Germline loops: CDR1 SGHAT, CDR2 FQNNGV. The CDR3 consists of 14 residues. The CDR3 bases are TGTGCCAGCAGCTTTATTGGAGCGCAAGAGATCCAGTACTTC. Protein sequence: CASSFIGAQEIQYF.

This clonotype was seen a handful of times. The genes are TRBV15 and TRBJ2-1; possibly TRBD2 for D (6 bases). The germline CDR1 and CDR2 sequences are LNHNV and YYDKDF (reference sequence). CDR3 length: 17 residues. V was cut by 3 bases and J by 7 bases, with 22 bases left in between. The CDR3 sequence: CATSSTFGGVTLNEQFF. The CDR3, as DNA: TGTGCCACCAGCAGTACCTTCGGCGGGGTCACCCTGAATGAGCAGTTCTTC.

For this clonotype: A read error may explain this, as a much larger clone is one base away. The rearrangement uses TRBV3-1 and TRBJ2-7; D uncertain. CDR3 size: 14 residues. Germline V gives CDR1 LGHDT, CDR2 YNNKEL (reference sequence). V was trimmed by 1 base and J by 4 bases, leaving 11 bases between them. DNA for the CDR3: TGTGCCAGCAGCCAAGGTCAAGCACTGTACGAGCAGTACTTC. This encodes CASSQGQALYEQYF.

This clonotype came up once. This chain connects TRBV5-1 to TRBJ2-2; 7 nucleotides line up with TRBD1. The V segment lost 3 bases and the J segment 5 bases; nucleotides outside the gene matches: 13. The CDR3 sequence is 17 residues long. CDR1 is SGHRS, CDR2 YFSETQ, per germline. The CDR3 coding sequence is TGCGCCAGCAGCTCGGGTCGTAGGGGGCGGCGGACCGGGGAGCTGTTTTTT. This sequence encodes CASSSGRRGRRTGELFF.

This clonotype was detected many times. The chain is built from TRBV2 and TRBJ2-5, with 11 bases that match TRBD2. The CDR3 totals 17 residues. Germline assignment: CDR1 SNHLY and CDR2 FYNNEI. V shed 5 bases, J shed 1 base, and the junction held 9 bases outside the gene matches. DNA of the CDR3: TGTGCCAGCAGTCTTTCCGTTAGCGGGAGGGCCCAAGAGACCCAGTACTTC. Protein sequence: CASSLSVSGRAQETQYF.

This clonotype occurred a few times. In nucleotides, the CDR3 is TGCAGTGCTAGAGATCCGGGCCGCGGGCCGGAGACCCAGTACTTC. As protein: CSARDPGRGPETQYF. V gene TRBV20-1 combines with J gene TRBJ2-5; possibly TRBD2 for D (5 bases). V was clipped by 0 bases and J by 5 bases, with 16 bases between them. This CDR3 contains 15 residues. In germline, CDR1 is DFQATT, CDR2 SNEGSKA (reference sequence).